The 19 T cell receptor beta chains below come from one sample, sequenced in a study of T cell repertoires in cytomegalovirus infection. TCRdb reprocessed the reads with MiXCR, giving one entry per CDR3 protein. The table shows about 490,000 distinct CDR3 sequences, with 26% occurring only once. The sample consisted of PBMCs. These receptors all stem from a human donor in good health (CMV status not recorded). Some clones in this sample may be carry-over from other donors' samples.

The J gene is TRBJ1-1, the V gene TRBV20-1; D is undetermined. V was shortened by 3 bases and J by 0 bases, with 11 bases between the two germline ends. CDR3 size: 14 residues. CDR1 is DFQATT and CDR2 is SNEGSKA in the germline V gene (reference sequence). The CDR3 is CSASAKRLNTEAFF. The CDR3 coding sequence is TGCAGTGCTAGCGCGAAACGGTTGAACACTGAAGCTTTCTTT.

In this sample, this clonotype turned up a few times. The rearrangement joins TRBV24-1 to TRBJ2-1, with D perhaps TRBD2 (6 bases). Trimming left V 7 bases short and J 10 bases short, with 19 bases between. Per the germline V gene, CDR1 is KGHDR and CDR2 is SFDVKD. The CDR3 is 14 amino acids. As DNA, the CDR3 is TGTGCCACCAGGAGCCGGGACTTTTTTTCCGAGCAGTTCTTC. It codes for CATRSRDFFSEQFF.

The rearrangement joins TRBV12-3 or TRBV12-4 to TRBJ1-5; D ambiguous. V was cut by 8 bases and J by 8 bases, with 4 bases left in between. CDR3 size: 9 residues. CDR3 amino acids: CASGEPQHF. The CDR3 nucleotides read TGTGCCAGCGGGGAGCCCCAGCATTTT.

This clonotype was seen only a few times. The J gene is TRBJ2-7, the V gene TRBV27; 9 nucleotides match TRBD1. J gave up 1 base and V 5 bases, and 6 bases lay outside the gene matches. This CDR3 contains 15 residues. Germline V gene sequence: CDR1 MNHEY, CDR2 SMNVEV (reference sequence). CDR3 sequence: CASSRTGGASYEQYF. In nucleotides, the CDR3 is TGTGCCAGCAGTCGAACAGGGGGCGCATCCTACGAGCAGTACTTC.

The sample holds many counts of this clonotype. V is TRBV7-2 and J is TRBJ2-1; tentatively, D is TRBD2 (5 bases). This CDR3 contains 17 residues. The germline V gene has CDR1 SGHTA and CDR2 FQGNSA. Trimming shortened V by 5 bases and J by 8 bases, and 25 bases separated the two germline ends. In nucleotides, the CDR3 is TGTGCCAGCAGCGCCCCGACTAACTCCCTTAGTCGACATGAGCAGTTCTTC. Translating gives CASSAPTNSLSRHEQFF.

The chain employs TRBV4-2 and TRBJ2-3; the D is unclear. This CDR3 contains 14 residues. Between the trimmed V and J ends, which lost 0 bases and 6 bases, there was a span of 10 bases. Germline CDR1 and CDR2: LGHNA and YNFKEQ. CDR3 coding DNA: TGTGCCAGCAGCCAAGACTACACGTCCGATACGCAGTATTTT. Translation gives CASSQDYTSDTQYF.

V and J are TRBV11-3 and TRBJ2-3; D uncertain. The CDR3 is 13 residues long. Per the germline V gene, CDR1 is SGHNT and CDR2 is YENEEA. V was trimmed by 7 bases and J by 4 bases, leaving 12 bases between them. The CDR3 DNA follows: TGTGCCAGCAAACCTTCCGTTGCAGATACGCAGTATTTT. As protein: CASKPSVADTQYF.

This sequence joins TRBV7-6 and TRBJ2-1; 8 bases agree with TRBD2. Germline-derived CDR1 and CDR2 are SGHVS and FNYEAQ. This CDR3 spans 16 amino acids. After removal of 4 bases from V and 0 bases from J, the junction contained 5 bases not matched to a gene. In nucleotides, the CDR3 is TGTGCCAGCAGCTCGGGAGGGAAGAGCTCCTACAATGAGCAGTTCTTC. Residues: CASSSGGKSSYNEQFF.

This clonotype has just a few counts. The CDR3 coding sequence is TGTGCCAGCAGAGGACAGAATCAGCCCCAGCATTTT. It encodes CASRGQNQPQHF. This rearrangement joins TRBV6-2 or TRBV6-3 to TRBJ1-5, with a weak D call TRBD1 (6 bases). This CDR3 has 12 amino acids. The germline CDR1 and CDR2 sequences are MNHEY and SVGEGT. The V end lost 6 bases, the J end lost 4 bases, and 7 bases lay between the germline ends.

The V call is TRBV6-2 or TRBV6-3, the J call TRBJ2-5, with TRBD1 identical over 9 bases. The V and J ends lost 6 bases and 4 bases, in that order; junction bases with no gene match: 6. Germline loops: CDR1 MNHEY, CDR2 SVGEGT. The CDR3 is made up of 14 amino acids. The chain's CDR3 is CASRLTGGGETQYF. The DNA of the CDR3 is TGTGCCAGCAGACTTACAGGGGGCGGAGAGACCCAGTACTTC.

This clonotype was detected many times. The V call is TRBV7-2, the J call TRBJ1-5; the D is unclear. The CDR3 runs to 15 residues. Trimming removed 1 base from V and 1 base from J, with 8 bases in between. From germline, CDR1 is SGHTA and CDR2 FQGNSA. CDR3 in amino acids: CASSLDSGSNQPQHF. The DNA of the CDR3 is TGTGCCAGCAGCTTAGACAGTGGGAGCAATCAGCCCCAGCATTTT. Together with reference TRBV7-2 and TRBJ1-5, the CDR3 gives the full variable domain: GAGVSQSPSNKVTEKGKDVELRCDPISGHTALYWYRQSLGQGLEFLIYFQGNSAPDKSGLPSDRFSAERTGGSVSTLTIQRTQQEDSAVYLCASSLDSGSNQPQHFGDGTRLSIL.

A single count supports this clonotype. V is TRBV20-1 and J is TRBJ2-1, with TRBD2 as a possible D gene (5 bases). Trimming left V 1 base short and J 1 base short, with 8 bases between. The CDR3 has 14 amino acids. Germline V lookup: CDR1 DFQATT, CDR2 SNEGSKA (reference sequence). CDR3 nucleotide sequence: TGCAGTGCTAGAGGAACGGGGTCCTACAATGAGCAGTTCTTC. Its protein is CSARGTGSYNEQFF.

This clonotype has a handful of counts. The J gene is TRBJ1-1, the V gene TRBV19; D remains unclear. This CDR3 is built from 13 residues. V was clipped by 3 bases and J by 4 bases, with 9 bases between them. Germline assignment: CDR1 LNHDA and CDR2 SQIVND (reference sequence). The CDR3 region has the DNA TGTGCCAGTAGTATTGCTGGGATCACTGAAGCTTTCTTT. Its protein product is CASSIAGITEAFF.

The sample holds a few counts of this clonotype. The chain is built from TRBV28 and TRBJ1-3; tentatively, D is TRBD1 (6 bases). The CDR3 loop spans 20 amino acids. Trimming removed 7 bases from V and 0 bases from J, with 28 bases in between. Looked up from germline, CDR1 is MDHEN and CDR2 is SYDVKM. The CDR3 DNA follows: TGTGCCAGCACCAGAGAACGGTGGTCCTACGGGGGCCGCTCTGGAAACACCATATATTTT. It translates to CASTRERWSYGGRSGNTIYF. Full variable domain (missing parts from reference TRBV28 and TRBJ1-3): DVKVTQSSRYLVKRTGEKVFLECVQDMDHENMFWYRQDPGLGLRLIYFSYDVKMKEKGDIPEGYSVSREKKERFSLILESASTNQTSMYLCASTRERWSYGGRSGNTIYFGEGSWLTVV.

The CDR3 DNA reads TGTGCCACCAGCGCGACAGGGCGTGTGACTGAAGCTTTCTTT. Amino acids: CATSATGRVTEAFF. The chain has TRBV24-1 and TRBJ1-1; 7 bases are a match to TRBD1. The CDR3 is made up of 14 amino acids. CDR1 KGHDR and CDR2 SFDVKD come from the germline V gene. V lost 7 bases to trimming and J lost 5 bases; unmatched junction nucleotides: 9.

This clonotype occurred a few times. The V and J genes are TRBV12-3 or TRBV12-4 and TRBJ2-3; TRBD2 agrees at 8 bases. The ends lost 5 bases at V and 3 bases at J; junction bases unmatched: 7. The length of the CDR3 is 15 residues. The CDR3 spells CASSIFSGKTDTQYF. The CDR3 DNA follows: TGTGCCAGCAGTATTTTTAGCGGGAAAACAGATACGCAGTATTTT.

This chain uses TRBV11-2 with TRBJ2-3, with TRBD2 matching over 7 bases. CDR1 is SGHAT and CDR2 is FQNNGV in the germline V gene. V lost 7 bases to trimming and J lost 3 bases; unmatched junction nucleotides: 19. The length of the CDR3 is 18 residues. The CDR3, as DNA: TGTGCCAGCAATATCCCGAAGGGAGGGGTATGGGCTACAGATACGCAGTATTTT. Translating gives CASNIPKGGVWATDTQYF.

The chain uses TRBV28 and TRBJ2-7, with no clear D. Trimming left V 7 bases short and J 3 bases short, with 10 bases between. Looked up from germline, CDR1 is MDHEN and CDR2 is SYDVKM. The CDR3 is made up of 12 amino acids. CDR3: CASTTSSYEQYF. DNA for the CDR3: TGTGCCAGCACCACCAGCAGCTACGAGCAGTACTTC.

The CDR3, as DNA: TGTGCCAGCAGCTTAGCGACCGGGACAGGGAAGGCAACTAATGAAAAACTGTTTTTT. Its translation: CASSLATGTGKATNEKLFF. This rearrangement joins TRBV7-4 to TRBJ1-4, with TRBD1 matching 9 bases. Trimming took 0 bases from V and 0 from J; bases not matched to a gene: 8. In germline, CDR1 is SGHVT, CDR2 SQSDAQ. The CDR3 is 19 residues long.